What follows are 16 T cell receptor beta chains derived from one specimen sequenced in a study of human T cells and chemical hapten exposure. TCRdb called the RACE reads again in MiXCR, with one record for every CDR3 protein. The repertoire holds about 160,000 distinct CDR3 sequences, around a quarter seen once, with 2.1% in the top ten. Time point meaning: patch test 3, about 24 weeks after DPC sensitization. Treatment denoted: therapeutic diphenylcyclopropenone sensitization with weekly scalp DPC. This specimen consisted of whole blood, obtained in connection with sensitization to the hapten diphenylcyclopropenone (DPC). The receptors were sampled from a woman younger than 35 with alopecia areata. Some clones in this sample may be carry-over from other donors' samples.

This chain joins TRBV10-3 and TRBJ2-7, with unresolved D. The CDR3 contains 14 residues. The V gene's germline CDR1 is ENHRY and CDR2 SYGVKD. The germline V and J ends were trimmed by 0 bases and 3 bases, with 9 bases remaining between them. The CDR3: CAISESLRSYEQYF. CDR3 DNA sequence: TGTGCCATCAGTGAGTCGCTGCGGAGCTACGAGCAGTACTTC.

This clonotype was counted between two and nine times. The chain joins TRBV6-6 to TRBJ1-3; the D gene is possibly TRBD1 (6 bases). The germline gives CDR1 MNHNY, CDR2 SVGAGI (reference sequence). The CDR3 has 13 residues. Trimming took 6 bases from V and 8 from J, leaving 14 bases between them. CDR3 in amino acids: CASRTGTTDTIYF. The CDR3 coding sequence is TGTGCCAGCAGAACCGGGACAACGGACACCATATATTTT.

This clonotype was recorded at least ten times. The chain couples TRBV2 to TRBJ2-7, with a weak D call TRBD2 (6 bases). The CDR3 is 12 residues long. V gave up 8 bases and J gave up 2 bases, with 10 bases separating them. In germline, CDR1 is SNHLY, CDR2 FYNNEI. CDR3 nucleotides: TGTGCCAGCCAGGACTACCCCTACGAGCAGTACTTC. This encodes CASQDYPYEQYF.

The rearrangement uses TRBV20-1 and TRBJ2-3; D might be TRBD1 or TRBD2, each matching 7 bases. This CDR3 has 13 amino acids. Germline loops: CDR1 DFQATT, CDR2 SNEGSKA (reference sequence). Trimming left V 5 bases short and J 7 bases short, with 16 bases between. DNA of the CDR3: TGCAGTGCTCCCGCGGGGGACAGAAATACGCAGTATTTT. As protein: CSAPAGDRNTQYF.

This clonotype appeared a few times. The CDR3 protein is CASSVNSGANVLTF. CDR3 sequence (DNA): TGTGCCAGCAGCGTGAACTCTGGGGCCAACGTCCTGACTTTC. The chain uses TRBV9 and TRBJ2-6; D gene ambiguous. Germline loops: CDR1 SGDLS, CDR2 YYNGEE. The CDR3 loop spans 14 amino acids. V was trimmed by 2 bases and J by 0 bases, leaving 3 bases between them.

The V gene is TRBV29-1, the J gene TRBJ1-1, with 8 bases identical to TRBD1. Germline-derived CDR1 and CDR2 are SQVTM and ANQGSEA. CDR3 length: 11 amino acids. Trimming removed 5 bases from V and 7 bases from J; junction bases left unmatched: 3. The CDR3 is CSVLTGVEAFF. The CDR3 bases are TGCAGCGTTTTGACAGGGGTTGAAGCTTTCTTT.

This rearrangement joins TRBV29-1 to TRBJ1-2; D ambiguous. The CDR3 length is 14 residues. Looked up from germline, CDR1 is SQVTM and CDR2 is ANQGSEA. V lost 3 bases, J lost 8 bases, and 19 bases lay in between. CDR3 bases: TGCAGCGTTGAGGTCCCAAGACGAGCGGAGGGCTACACCTTC. Protein product: CSVEVPRRAEGYTF.

Only a few counts were recorded for this clonotype. V is TRBV5-8 and J is TRBJ2-1, with D perhaps TRBD1 or TRBD2 (5 bases each). Germline CDR1 reads SGHTS; CDR2 reads YDEGEE. The CDR3 extends over 16 amino acids. Trimming shortened V by 0 bases and J by 4 bases, and 14 bases separated the two germline ends. The CDR3 DNA sequence: TGTGCCAGCAGCTTGGTGGGTTTCGAGGGGTACAATGAGCAGTTCTTC. Protein: CASSLVGFEGYNEQFF. The variable domain in full, with the rest retrieved from reference TRBV5-8 and TRBJ2-1, is EAGVTQSPTHLIKTRGQQATLRCSPISGHTSVYWYQQALGLGLQFLLWYDEGEERNRGNFPPRFSGRQFPNYSSELNVNALELEDSALYLCASSLVGFEGYNEQFFGPGTRLTVL.

This clonotype was found a few times. The J gene is TRBJ2-7, the V gene TRBV11-2, with TRBD1 identical over 8 bases. The germline V gene has CDR1 SGHAT and CDR2 FQNNGV. The CDR3 is made up of 16 amino acids. V was clipped by 6 bases and J by 0 bases; unmatched bases: 10. The CDR3 DNA reads TGTGCCAGCAGGAGCCCGGGACAGGACCTCTCCTACGAGCAGTACTTC. This sequence encodes CASRSPGQDLSYEQYF.

For this clonotype: This may stem from a read error, because a much larger clone lies one nucleotide away. The gene calls are TRBV6-2 or TRBV6-3 and TRBJ1-1; no definite D call. The CDR3 totals 13 residues. In germline, CDR1 is MNHEY, CDR2 SVGEGT. V shed 3 bases and J shed 1 base, with 6 bases lying between them. The CDR3 loop is CASSYRQNTEAFF. The CDR3 DNA is TGTGCCAGCAGTTATAGACAGAACACTGAAGCTTTCTTT.

This clonotype was picked up a small number of times. V gene TRBV24-1 combines with J gene TRBJ2-2; D is ambiguous. The ends were cut back, 7 bases at V and 7 bases at J, with 6 bases in the middle. Germline CDR1 and CDR2: KGHDR and SFDVKD. The CDR3 extends over 11 amino acids. The CDR3 DNA follows: TGTGCCACCAGCCAGGACGGGGAGCTGTTTTTT. It codes for CATSQDGELFF.

The genes are TRBV4-1 and TRBJ2-3; 7 positions match TRBD2. Trimming took 4 bases from V and 6 from J; bases not matched to a gene: 10. The CDR3 has 15 amino acids. Germline V gene lookup returns CDR1 MGHRA and CDR2 YSYEKL. For the CDR3, the DNA is TGCGCCAGCAGCCCCGGTTGGGTCGGGGGGGATACGCAGTATTTT. It encodes CASSPGWVGGDTQYF.

The V gene is TRBV25-1, the J gene TRBJ2-5; TRBD1 aligns across 7 bases. The CDR3 is 14 amino acids. Germline V CDR1 and CDR2: MGHDK, SYGVNS. V was pared by 2 bases and J by 5 bases, with 5 bases of the junction left unmatched. CDR3 residues: CASSEQGVGETQYF. In DNA form, the CDR3 reads TGTGCCAGCAGTGAACAGGGGGTCGGGGAGACCCAGTACTTC.

V gene TRBV12-3 or TRBV12-4 combines with J gene TRBJ1-1; unclear D gene. The CDR3 has 15 amino acids. The germline V and J ends were trimmed by 3 bases and 2 bases, with 13 bases remaining between them. CDR3 region: CASSFLRGINTEAFF. CDR3 in DNA: TGTGCCAGCAGTTTTTTGCGGGGAATAAACACTGAAGCTTTCTTT.

The table lists this clonotype with a few counts. This chain joins TRBV25-1 and TRBJ2-7; D is undetermined. CDR1 MGHDK and CDR2 SYGVNS come from the germline V gene. The CDR3 runs 12 residues. V gave up 6 bases and J gave up 2 bases, with 8 bases separating them. DNA of the CDR3: TGTGCCAGCAGAACAGTGACCTACGAGCAGTACTTC. Translating it yields CASRTVTYEQYF.

This chain joins TRBV9 and TRBJ1-1; a weak D match, TRBD1 (5 bases). This CDR3 is built from 14 residues. Germline CDR1 is SGDLS and CDR2 is YYNGEE. V lost 4 bases and J 0 bases, leaving 10 bases between the germline ends. CDR3 DNA: TGTGCCAGCAGCCCGGGGGTCCTGAACACTGAAGCTTTCTTT. It encodes CASSPGVLNTEAFF.